The clone carrying this T cell receptor beta chain was observed a handful of times. This CDR3 is built from 12 residues. Trimming removed 5 bases from V and 4 bases from J; junction bases left unmatched: 1. Germline values: CDR1 MNHNY, CDR2 SVGAGI (reference sequence). The sample originates from a study of graft-versus-host responses after intestinal transplantation. Study in general: Recipients across the board were started on anti-thymocyte globulin induction, then kept on tacrolimus and steroids for around three years. Overall study results and limits: High graft-versus-host to host-versus-graft clonal ratios were seen in allografts of patients with graft-donor T cell macrochimerism. Recipient-marrow GvH clones were detected, some having first appeared in ileum or blood.

Here immunoSEQ multiplex PCR was the method, and the copy in TCRdb shows in-frame clones only, minus some. This table holds 23,000 or so clones, around 40% found once. The chain uses TRBV6-6 and TRBJ2-7, with TRBD1 matching over 8 bases. The TCR comes from a human patient who received an intestinal transplant. Sequenced here: alloreactive CD4+ T cells from a mixed lymphocyte reaction culture, sampled before intestinal transplant. The subset was: CFSE-low proliferating T cells sorted from roughly six-day pre-transplant mixed lymphocyte reaction (GvH or HvG direction). CDR3 loop: CASSRTGYEQYF. Here the CDR3 DNA reads TGTGCCAGCAGTCGGACAGGGTACGAGCAGTACTTC.